Reported below is one TCR beta chain. Its antigen remains unidentified. The TCR beta profiling, which covered VDJ combination and CDR3 sequence, was carried out using genomic DNA as the template. MiXCR was run by TCRdb on the reads, yielding one entry per CDR3 protein. This table holds more than 250,000 distinct CDR3 sequences, approximately 55% found once. The data derive from a study of CD8+CD57+ T cells in acquired aplastic anemia. About the study: Sorted CD4+ and CD8+ cells gave an average of about 3 ug of DNA. Findings and caveats of the study: No significant difference in CD8+ Simpson's diversity was found between patients and controls.

The CDR3 is made up of 17 amino acids. Trimming shortened V by 0 bases and J by 1 base, and 14 bases separated the two germline ends. Per the germline V gene, CDR1 is SGDLS and CDR2 is YYNGEE. This sequence was found in a human donor with severe aplastic anemia or a healthy control (not recorded which). The rearrangement links TRBV9 to TRBJ2-1, with D unresolved. Sequenced material: sorted CD4+, CD8+, or CD8+CD57+ T cells (not recorded which) from PBMCs. The CDR3 loop reads CASSVATLGISYNEQFF. The CDR3 DNA follows: TGTGCCAGCAGCGTAGCTACGCTGGGGATTTCCTACAATGAGCAGTTCTTC. Combining the CDR3 with reference TRBV9 and TRBJ2-1 gives the whole variable domain DSGVTQTPKHLITATGQRVTLRCSPRSGDLSVYWYQQSLDQGLQFLIQYYNGEERAKGNILERFSAQQFPDLHSELNLSSLELGDSALYFCASSVATLGISYNEQFFGPGTRLTVL.